The rows below give T cell receptor beta chains drawn from one sample of a study of regulatory T cells in long-lasting Graves disease. MiXCR, applied by TCRdb to the multiplex PCR reads, yields one record per CDR3 protein. The table shows about 450,000 distinct CDR3 sequences, with 14% occurring only once. These data were also filed under a second study, of T cells in Graves' hyperthyroidism and ophthalmopathy.

The material was peripheral blood mononuclear cells (PBMCs), obtained at new diagnosis, from a patient treated with antithyroid drugs. All receptors come from a woman in her forties or fifties with Graves disease. The CDR3 runs from the conserved cysteine through the conserved F or W. Some rows have no size entry. The others give once, few or many, or a class for an expanded clone.

>TRBV2|13|TRBJ1-5|.
CASSEEWSQPQHF
>TRBV6-2/TRBV6-3|16|TRBJ2-3|many
CASSYSASGTGDTQYF
>TRBV4-1|16|TRBJ2-1|.
CASSQDSGRTGNEQFF
>TRBV19|14|TRBJ1-1|.
CASRLDRGNTEAFF
>TRBV5-8|11|TRBJ2-1|few
CASNRHNEQFF
>TRBV27|13|TRBJ2-7|many
CASTGVAHNEQYF
>TRBV24-1|16|TRBJ2-1|few
CATSDPGLEGSDEQFF
>TRBV5-1|17|TRBJ1-2|many
CASSLSDTGTRNYGYTF
>TRBV6-1|14|TRBJ2-1|many
CASSPVQAYNEQFF
>TRBV10-1|17|TRBJ2-7|many
CASRTGLAVDRPYEQYF
>TRBV12-3/TRBV12-4|16|TRBJ2-7|.
CASSFMHGPPSYEQYF
>TRBV5-1|14|TRBJ2-5|few
CASSPRDREETQYF
>TRBV7-8|15|TRBJ1-6|many
CASSLSASTGAPLHF
>TRBV2|13|TRBJ1-5|many
CASSVAGNQPQHF
>TRBV11-3|16|TRBJ2-3|many
CASSSGTSGNTDTQYF
>TRBV28|16|TRBJ2-1|many
CASTSILAGGGNEQFF
>TRBV24-1|18|TRBJ2-5|.
CATSDPTRRQGTQETQYF
>TRBV12-3/TRBV12-4|15|TRBJ2-1|.
CASSLRGGADNEQFF
>TRBV30|15|TRBJ1-5|many
CAWSSGVGGNQPQHF
>TRBV6-5|15|TRBJ1-5|.
CASSYSQYSNQPQHF
>TRBV12-3/TRBV12-4|15|TRBJ2-3|many
CASILGQDHTDTQYF
>TRBV9|14|TRBJ2-3|.
CASSSGRGAHTQYF
>TRBV28|15|TRBJ2-7|.
CASSLGFKSSYEQYF
>TRBV11-2|15|TRBJ1-4|many
CASSTQGPTNEKLFF
>TRBV6-1|14|TRBJ1-4|few
CASSRSGVDEKLFF
>TRBV6-5|16|TRBJ1-1|many
CASSYSGVGLNTEAFF
>TRBV10-3|12|TRBJ2-1|.
CAISNGGDEQFF
>TRBV15|15|TRBJ2-4|.
CATGRAGVAKNIQYF
>TRBV20-1|15|TRBJ2-7|many
CSAREEGPGDHEQYF
>TRBV28|13|TRBJ2-5|many
CATRDRDQETQYF
>TRBV12-3/TRBV12-4|18|TRBJ1-1|many
CASSQPRYRGPMNTEAFF
>TRBV9|15|TRBJ2-3|many
CASSPGLAGEDTQYF
>TRBV7-2|15|TRBJ1-5|many
CASSLDRLGNQPQHF
>TRBV5-1|15|TRBJ1-4|few
CASSLGGSTNEKLFF
>TRBV18|17|TRBJ2-1|many
CASSQGRRRSSYNEQFF
>TRBV10-3|14|TRBJ1-2|few
CAISVQANNYGYTF
>TRBV28|14|TRBJ2-5|.
CASRQLGEQETQYF